This TCR beta chain was profiled in a study of PD-L1 blockade in urothelial cancer. Assay: immunoSEQ multiplex PCR; the TCRdb copy retains only in-frame clones and omits some. The table has around 110,000 clones, more than 85% seen once; the top ten hold under 2%. V lost 6 bases and J lost 2; bases outside the gene matches: 10. Germline assignment: CDR1 WSHSY and CDR2 SAAADI. This CDR3 has 15 residues. The sample's time point: peripheral blood 6 weeks after treatment start. The chain carries TRBV10-2 and TRBJ2-7; 7 nucleotides align to TRBD2. The source of this sequence is a man aged 55 to 70 with urothelial cancer. The sequencing used PBMCs, collected around atezolizumab (anti-PD-L1) treatment. The chain's CDR3 is CASSLLGRAPYEQYF. The CDR3 DNA reads TGCGCCAGCAGCCTTCTAGGGAGGGCCCCCTACGAGCAGTACTTC.